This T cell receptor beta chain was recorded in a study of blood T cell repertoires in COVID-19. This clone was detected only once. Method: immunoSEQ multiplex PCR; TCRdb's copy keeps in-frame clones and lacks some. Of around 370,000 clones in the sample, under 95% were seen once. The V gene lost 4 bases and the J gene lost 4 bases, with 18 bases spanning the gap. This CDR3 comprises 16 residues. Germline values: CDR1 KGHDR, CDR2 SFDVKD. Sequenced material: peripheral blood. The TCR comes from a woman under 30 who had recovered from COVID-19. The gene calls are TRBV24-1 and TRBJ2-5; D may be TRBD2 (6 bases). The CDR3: CATSDKRKGTLETQYF. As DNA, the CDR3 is TGTGCCACCAGTGACAAGCGAAAAGGGACTTTAGAGACCCAGTACTTC.